This T cell receptor beta chain was captured in a study of post-analysis software for immune sequencing data. Study at large: Relapsing-remitting, secondary progressive and progressive-relapsing courses of multiple sclerosis were included. Whole-study findings and limits: For normalized Chao1 diversity, multiple sclerosis patients scored significantly lower than controls did.

Incorporated into the TCR beta cDNA libraries were unique molecular identifiers, which served to reduce PCR and sequencing biases. T cells, roughly 0.9 to 11 million of them, yielded about 500,000 cDNA molecules. A single record per CDR3 protein comes from TCRdb applying MiXCR to the PCR reads. The sample lists under 200,000 distinct CDR3 sequences, roughly 40% occurring once. On this clonotype: Its target is not known.

The germline CDR1 and CDR2 sequences are SGHTA and FQGNSA. V trimming: 5 bases; J trimming: 0 bases; junction bases outside the gene matches: 9. The CDR3 is 18 residues long. The clonotype originates from a girl between 5 and 17 years old with multiple sclerosis. The sequencing here drew on blood, taken after autologous hematopoietic stem cell transplantation. V usage is TRBV7-2 and J usage is TRBJ2-3; 12 bases are a match to TRBD2. The CDR3, as DNA: TGTGCCAGCAGCCGCGGACTAGCGGGATACTTTAGCACAGATACGCAGTATTTT. Its translation: CASSRGLAGYFSTDTQYF.